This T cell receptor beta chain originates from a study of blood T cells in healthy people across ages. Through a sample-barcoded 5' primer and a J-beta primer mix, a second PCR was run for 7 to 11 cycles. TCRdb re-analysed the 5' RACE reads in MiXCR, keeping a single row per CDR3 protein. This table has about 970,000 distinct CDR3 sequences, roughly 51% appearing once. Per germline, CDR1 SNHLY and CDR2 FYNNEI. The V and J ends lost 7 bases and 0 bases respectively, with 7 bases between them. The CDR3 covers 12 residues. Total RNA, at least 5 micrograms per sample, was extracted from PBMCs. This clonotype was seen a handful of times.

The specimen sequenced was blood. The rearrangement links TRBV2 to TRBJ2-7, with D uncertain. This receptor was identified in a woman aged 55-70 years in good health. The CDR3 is CASMALSYEQYF. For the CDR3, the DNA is TGTGCCAGCATGGCCCTCTCCTACGAGCAGTACTTC.